Sequencing of this TCR beta chain was carried out in a study of beta chain features in type 1 diabetes. Findings of the study overall: For TCRB rearrangement, an influence of HLA type remained unresolved here. Within the patient group, naive, central memory and Treg TCRB repertoires appeared more similar to each other than within healthy donors. Cells that show high TCR expression could be over-represented by cDNA sequencing.

About this clone itself: What it binds is unknown.

Expressed TCRB transcripts got sequenced, as all isolated RNA was reverse transcribed. Only in-frame clones appear in the TCRdb table, and some are missing; sequencing was by immunoSEQ multiplex PCR. This table holds approximately 470,000 clones, about 30% found once. The CDR3 is 16 residues long. From germline, CDR1 is SGHRS and CDR2 YFSETQ. V trimming: 0 bases; J trimming: 5 bases; junction bases outside the gene matches: 7. One heparinised draw, averaging around 120 mL, was taken per donor. The rearrangement joins TRBV5-1 to TRBJ2-7; 11 nucleotides align to TRBD2. This clonotype was obtained from a man between 18 and 35 years old in good health. The sample was naive CD4+ T cells from blood. The CDR3 bases are TGCGCCAGCAGCTTGGCCGTAGCGGGAGGGCCCGACGAGCAGTACTTC. Translated: CASSLAVAGGPDEQYF.